A selection of T cell receptor beta chains follows, all from one sample in a study of OX40 agonist ivuxolimab in advanced cancers. Method: immunoSEQ multiplex PCR; TCRdb's copy keeps in-frame clones and lacks some. The repertoire has about 64,000 clones, roughly 86% of them found once; the top ten carry 2.8%. Specimen: CD4+ or CD8+ T cells sorted from blood, collected in a trial of the OX40 agonist ivuxolimab. All receptors derive from an adult with an advanced solid tumor such as melanoma, head and neck, liver or kidney cancer. Both conserved end residues are part of each CDR3. The D gene is left open where the match is weak. Rows may omit the clone size; those that give it use once, few, many or a size class.

size	D	V	J	CDR3	DNA
.	.	TRBV19	TRBJ1-5	CASNFQPQHF	TGTGCCAGCAATTTTCAGCCCCAGCATTTT
.	.	TRBV28	TRBJ1-2	CASSSRGINGYTF	TGTGCCAGCAGTTCACGGGGGATTAACGGCTACACCTTC
.	.	TRBV28	TRBJ1-3	CASSSNTGISGNTIYF	TGTGCCAGCAGTTCAAATACAGGGATCTCTGGAAACACCATATATTTT
.	TRBD1	TRBV19	TRBJ1-1	CASSSSWGQGASYTEAFF	TGTGCCAGTAGTTCCTCCTGGGGACAGGGGGCAAGTTACACTGAAGCTTTCTTT
.	TRBD1	TRBV16	TRBJ1-5	CASRTGTGFQPQHF	TGTGCCAGCAGAACCGGGACAGGGTTTCAGCCCCAGCATTTT
.	.	TRBV5-8	TRBJ1-4	CASSPLGRTNEKLFF	TGTGCCAGCAGCCCCCTGGGTAGAACTAATGAAAAACTGTTTTTT
.	TRBD1	TRBV30	TRBJ1-3	CAWNRGNTIYF	TGTGCCTGGAACAGGGGGAACACCATATATTTT
few	.	TRBV28	TRBJ1-4	CASSFGLTNEKLFF	TGTGCCAGCAGTTTTGGGTTAACTAATGAAAAACTGTTTTTT
few	.	TRBV4-1	TRBJ2-5	CASSQPGQETQYF	TGCGCCAGCAGCCAACCAGGGCAAGAGACCCAGTACTTC
.	.	TRBV7-8	TRBJ2-5	CASSHQGPQETQYF	TGTGCCAGCAGCCACCAGGGGCCCCAAGAGACCCAGTACTTC
.	.	TRBV7-2	TRBJ2-7	CASTGPGRYEQYF	TGTGCCAGCACCGGGCCCGGGAGATACGAGCAGTACTTC
.	.	TRBV27	TRBJ2-7	CASRKVPGPYEQYF	TGTGCCAGCAGAAAAGTCCCTGGGCCCTACGAGCAGTACTTC
.	.	TRBV13	TRBJ1-2	CASSLGPRQSRGYTF	TGTGCCAGCAGCTTAGGCCCCCGACAGTCTAGGGGCTACACCTTC
once	TRBD1	TRBV5-1	TRBJ2-3	CASRTGVQTDTQYF	TGCGCCAGCAGGACAGGGGTTCAGACAGATACGCAGTATTTT
.	TRBD1	TRBV11-2	TRBJ2-1	CASSLDSRGQSYNEQFF	TGTGCCAGCAGCTTAGACTCTCGGGGACAGTCGTACAATGAGCAGTTCTTC
.	TRBD1	TRBV5-8	TRBJ1-2	CASSLKQGALGYTF	TGTGCCAGCAGCTTGAAACAGGGGGCGCTTGGCTACACCTTC
.	TRBD2	TRBV27	TRBJ2-2	CASSFSPSGRDGELFF	TGTGCCAGCAGTTTCTCTCCTAGCGGGAGGGACGGGGAGCTGTTTTTT
once	.	TRBV19	TRBJ2-7	CASSADGYKQYF	TGTGCCAGCTCCGCCGACGGTTATAAGCAGTACTTC
few	.	TRBV18	TRBJ2-1	CASSTTSHYNEQFF	TGTGCCAGCTCAACAACAAGCCACTACAATGAGCAGTTCTTC
.	.	TRBV14	TRBJ1-3	CASSQFSLHVDTIYF	TGTGCCAGCAGCCAGTTTAGCCTTCATGTGGACACCATATATTTT
.	TRBD2	TRBV9	TRBJ2-2	CASSAGLTSNTGELFF	TGTGCCAGCAGCGCGGGACTAACCTCGAACACCGGGGAGCTGTTTTTT
.	.	TRBV15	TRBJ2-5	CATSRDITGTGGTQYF	TGTGCCACCAGCAGAGACATCACCGGGACCGGGGGGACCCAGTACTTC
.	TRBD1	TRBV30	TRBJ2-7	CAWRGTGIEEQYF	TGTGCCTGGAGAGGGACAGGGATTGAGGAGCAGTACTTC
once	.	TRBV5-1	TRBJ1-3	CASSLVRDGGSGNTIYF	TGCGCCAGCAGCTTGGTTCGGGACGGAGGCTCTGGAAACACCATATATTTT
.	.	TRBV6-1	TRBJ1-3	CASSDFSGPGGNTIYF	TGTGCCAGCAGTGACTTCTCGGGCCCGGGGGGAAACACCATATATTTT
.	.	TRBV7-8	TRBJ2-5	CASSFKETQYF	TGTGCCAGCAGCTTCAAAGAGACCCAGTACTTC
.	.	TRBV10-3	TRBJ2-6	CAISDLGGLSGANVLTF	TGTGCCATCAGTGATCTGGGGGGGCTGTCTGGGGCCAACGTCCTGACTTTC
.	TRBD1	TRBV2	TRBJ2-7	CASSLRQGSSYEQYF	TGTGCCAGCAGCTTGCGACAGGGCAGCTCCTACGAGCAGTACTTC
.	.	TRBV20-1	TRBJ2-7	CMVGYEQYF	TGCATGGTGGGGTACGAGCAGTACTTC
.	TRBD1	TRBV19	TRBJ2-7	CASSRQGRDDEQYF	TGTGCCAGTAGCCGACAGGGAAGGGACGACGAGCAGTACTTC
.	TRBD1	TRBV5-1	TRBJ1-5	CASSPGTGVWQPQHF	TGCGCCAGCAGCCCCGGGACAGGGGTCTGGCAGCCCCAGCATTTT
.	TRBD1	TRBV7-7	TRBJ2-5	CASSLGGVQETQYF	TGTGCTAGCAGCTTAGGGGGCGTCCAAGAGACCCAGTACTTC
.	.	TRBV5-1	TRBJ1-1	CASSETMAATEAFF	TGCGCCAGCAGCGAGACAATGGCGGCCACTGAAGCTTTCTTT
.	.	TRBV5-5	TRBJ2-2	CASSSGGDTGELFF	TGTGCCAGCAGTTCTGGTGGGGACACCGGGGAGCTGTTTTTT
.	.	TRBV29-1	TRBJ2-1	CSALKSSASSYNEQFF	TGCAGCGCATTGAAGTCTTCGGCTTCCTCCTACAATGAGCAGTTCTTC
.	.	TRBV18	TRBJ2-7	CASSPQGSYEQYF	TGTGCCAGTTCCCCCCAGGGCTCCTACGAGCAGTACTTC
.	.	TRBV4-1	TRBJ2-1	CASSQVDLIVYNEQFF	TGCGCCAGCAGCCAAGTTGATCTTATTGTCTACAATGAGCAGTTCTTC
.	.	TRBV21-1	TRBJ2-5	CASSIQKADRQETQYF	TGTGCCAGCAGCATACAAAAGGCGGACAGGCAGGAGACCCAGTACTTC
few	TRBD1	TRBV29-1	TRBJ2-7	CSVAPGQDYEQYF	TGCAGCGTAGCACCGGGACAGGACTACGAGCAGTACTTC
.	.	TRBV2	TRBJ1-2	CASSEALYNGYTF	TGTGCCAGCAGTGAAGCGCTTTATAATGGCTACACCTTC
.	.	TRBV2	TRBJ2-4	CASSAAGTVKNIQYF	TGTGCCAGCAGTGCCGCCGGGACCGTCAAAAACATTCAGTACTTC
.	.	TRBV6-5	TRBJ2-3	CASSTGRGDTQYF	TGTGCCAGCAGTACAGGGAGGGGAGATACGCAGTATTTT
once	.	TRBV14	TRBJ2-7	CASSQAGGGPPQYF	TGTGCCAGCAGCCAAGCTGGAGGGGGACCCCCGCAGTACTTC
.	TRBD2	TRBV5-1	TRBJ2-7	CASSGLAGDEQYF	TGCGCCAGCAGCGGTCTAGCGGGAGACGAGCAGTACTTC
once	.	TRBV5-1	TRBJ1-1	CASSPDFSEAFF	TGCGCCAGCAGCCCGGACTTTTCTGAAGCTTTCTTT
.	.	TRBV5-1	TRBJ1-1	CASSLRTAGEAFF	TGCGCCAGCAGCTTGCGGACAGCCGGTGAAGCTTTCTTT
.	.	TRBV6-1	TRBJ1-1	CASSEALGRTEAFF	TGTGCCAGCAGTGAGGCACTCGGTAGGACTGAAGCTTTCTTT
.	.	TRBV11-3	TRBJ2-5	CASSRGGGAGETQYF	TGTGCCAGCAGCCGCGGAGGGGGGGCTGGGGAGACCCAGTACTTC
.	.	TRBV6-5	TRBJ1-1	CASSYSIGWGGPEAFF	TGTGCCAGCAGTTACTCGATTGGTTGGGGGGGCCCTGAAGCTTTCTTT
.	.	TRBV11-2	TRBJ2-1	CASSPGAGATYNEQFF	TGTGCCAGCAGCCCGGGTGCGGGGGCAACCTACAATGAGCAGTTCTTC
.	.	TRBV4-1	TRBJ1-5	CASSQGQLSNQPQHF	TGCGCCAGCAGCCAAGGACAGCTTAGCAATCAGCCCCAGCATTTT
.	TRBD2	TRBV5-1	TRBJ2-1	CASSLAGGPVDEQFF	TGCGCCAGCAGCTTAGCGGGAGGGCCAGTCGATGAGCAGTTCTTC